This TCR beta chain derives from a study of human T cells and chemical hapten exposure. Time point specified: healthy volunteer bleed at 2 weeks. Whole blood that had not been fractionated was the source of extracted total RNA. Per the authors' pipeline: Samples held a median of 95,638 TCRs, range about 23,224–750,000. Each CDR3 protein gets one entry after TCRdb re-called the RACE reads with MiXCR. The V and J calls reflect TCRdb's pipeline rather than the authors' work. This repertoire shows 30,000 or so distinct CDR3 sequences, about 7.2% found once; its top ten account for 9% to 10%. The receptor's source is a human donor in good health. Some clones in this sample may be carry-over from other donors' samples. The sequenced sample consisted of whole blood.

The CDR3 bases are TGTGCCTGGGAGATCTCTGGGGCCAACGTCCTGACTTTC. Its protein product is CAWEISGANVLTF. The chain uses TRBV30 and TRBJ2-6; D ambiguous. The germline V gene has CDR1 GTSNPN and CDR2 SVGIG (reference sequence). V was pared by 5 bases and J by 0 bases, with 5 bases between. The CDR3 spans 13 residues.